A selection of T cell receptor beta chains follows, all from one sample in a study of blood T cell repertoires in COVID-19. Only in-frame clones appear in the TCRdb table, and some are missing; sequencing was by immunoSEQ multiplex PCR. The table includes fewer than 250,000 clones, 83% detected once. The material sequenced was peripheral blood. The origin of the receptors is a human donor in a cohort sampled during active COVID-19. Each CDR3 is given with its conserved first and last residue. The order of the fields is V gene, J gene, CDR3 protein.

>TRBV15|TRBJ2-4
CATSRELAGVAKNIQYF
>TRBV9|TRBJ2-3
CASSVGGDTQYF
>TRBV6-1|TRBJ2-5
CASSEARTSGRAVSETQYF
>TRBV21-1|TRBJ2-2
CASRQGNTGELFF
>TRBV6-6|TRBJ1-5
CASSYRGGQPQHF
>TRBV10-1|TRBJ2-1
CASTRGGQDNEQFF
>TRBV5-5|TRBJ2-3
CASSFGTSDTDTQYF
>TRBV5-1|TRBJ2-3
CASSLARRVGGTDTQYF
>TRBV4-1|TRBJ2-7
CASSQDTPLPYEQYF
>TRBV10-1|TRBJ1-1
CASSSQMNTEAFF
>TRBV10-3|TRBJ2-7
CAISSDRVQYF
>TRBV5-1|TRBJ2-5
CASSQNRGRGQETQYF
>TRBV20-1|TRBJ2-5
CSASFGGRPGETQYF
>TRBV7-6|TRBJ2-3
CASSFGGRGTDTQYF
>TRBV7-2|TRBJ2-3
CASSLWGGEDTQYF
>TRBV11-2|TRBJ2-5
CASSPGFRGRQETQYF
>TRBV28|TRBJ2-7
CASSKLAGEYEQYF
>TRBV7-2|TRBJ2-3
CASSSGLAGDADTQYF
>TRBV19|TRBJ2-5
CASSSGWQETQYF
>TRBV29-1|TRBJ2-7
CSVEGEALNYEQYF
>TRBV27|TRBJ2-7
CASSSTGLKQYF
>TRBV7-9|TRBJ2-3
CASSLNSGGATDTQYF
>TRBV10-3|TRBJ2-2
CAISESQGSANTGELFF
>TRBV12-3/TRBV12-4|TRBJ1-2
CASRSSGEGYTF
>TRBV7-2|TRBJ2-7
CASSWGQGGTFEQYF
>TRBV5-1|TRBJ2-5
CASSLAGEPQETQYF
>TRBV14|TRBJ2-4
CASSHYTGGDASTKNIQYF
>TRBV7-9|TRBJ1-2
CASSPGQGIGYTF
>TRBV2|TRBJ1-5
CASSRDRVNNQPQHF
>TRBV30|TRBJ1-3
CAWGTQGGSGNTIYF
>TRBV28|TRBJ1-2
CATLQGLFGYTF
>TRBV30|TRBJ2-1
CAWSVRTGGVNEQFF
>TRBV19|TRBJ1-2
CASSPGDYGYTF
>TRBV13|TRBJ1-4
CASSALGGLNEKLFF
>TRBV27|TRBJ2-7
CASRPSGSYEQYF
>TRBV6-2/TRBV6-3|TRBJ1-2
CASSYSWDRASGYTF
>TRBV7-9|TRBJ2-2
CASSPRAGRVVPGTGELFF
>TRBV9|TRBJ2-3
CASSGQVGRTDTQYF
>TRBV7-2|TRBJ1-5
CASSPELGDQPQHF
>TRBV10-3|TRBJ2-1
CAIAQDRGGSNEQFF
>TRBV18|TRBJ2-1
CASSPSADRGFGEQFF
>TRBV10-3|TRBJ1-3
CAISNRHSGNTIYF
>TRBV5-8|TRBJ1-5
CASSIGQVSNQPQHF
>TRBV27|TRBJ1-2
CASRSQIQGVYGYTF
>TRBV5-4|TRBJ1-1
CASSLDLNTEAFF
>TRBV6-5|TRBJ2-7
CASSRTGSSYEQYF
>TRBV11-1|TRBJ2-7
CASSLELATEQYF
>TRBV11-2|TRBJ2-4
CASSLAQVNLQYF
>TRBV28|TRBJ2-5
CASNSGGAIPTETQYF
>TRBV18|TRBJ2-1
CASSPQYRGYNEQFF
>TRBV18|TRBJ1-2
CASSPRAGPGYTF
>TRBV5-1|TRBJ2-7
CASSLEGSGNGEQYF